A single TCR beta chain is shown here with its context. CDR1 LNHDA and CDR2 SQIVND come from the germline V gene (reference sequence). Trimming pared 3 bases from V and 2 bases from J, leaving 7 bases between. This CDR3 contains 13 residues. In the authors' methods: It was from reference gene primer amplification that nucleated cell counts were estimated. Assay used: immunoSEQ multiplex PCR; TCRdb lists only in-frame clones, some missing. The DNA gave D and trimming, while V, J and clone size come from that table. Here the sample spans 75,000 to 90,000 clones, more than 80% being singletons. This sample is drawn from a study of blood T cell repertoires in COVID-19. At the level of the study: T cells, B-cell-depleted T cells, or PBMCs supplied cDNA or gDNA.

The gene calls are TRBV19 and TRBJ1-1, with D uncertain. The specimen was peripheral blood. This sequence was found in a woman in her 70s with acute or convalescent COVID-19. The CDR3, as DNA: TGTGCCAGTAGTATCGGAGAAAACACTGAAGCTTTCTTT. It yields the protein CASSIGENTEAFF.